One sample yielded the 30 T cell receptor beta chains listed below, sequenced in a study of PD-1 blockade in classical Hodgkin lymphoma. Every patient had relapsed following autologous stem cell transplantation, and cohorts differed in brentuximab vedotin exposure. Data came from immunoSEQ multiplex PCR; TCRdb stores just in-frame clones and leaves some out. Of roughly 150,000 clones in the sample, under 85% were seen once. This material consisted of peripheral blood mononuclear cells (PBMCs), taken before the second cycle of nivolumab. The source of these receptors is a human donor with classical Hodgkin lymphoma.

The chain has TRBV5-6 and TRBJ2-3; D uncertain. The CDR3 contains 14 residues. Germline V gives CDR1 SGHDT, CDR2 YYEEEE. The V end was cut by 2 bases, the J end by 5 bases, with 12 bases between. The CDR3, as DNA: TGTGCCAGCAGCTTCGTCGAGTTGCTAGATACGCAGTATTTT. Its translation is CASSFVELLDTQYF.

V gene TRBV5-1 combines with J gene TRBJ2-3; 7 bases match TRBD1. The V and J ends lost 1 base and 5 bases, in that order; junction bases with no gene match: 16. The CDR3 totals 18 residues. Germline V gives CDR1 SGHRS, CDR2 YFSETQ. CDR3 coding DNA: TGCGCCAGCAGCTTGCGTGGGTTCCTGGGACAGATAATAGATACGCAGTATTTT. Translating it yields CASSLRGFLGQIIDTQYF.

This clone was observed once. The chain combines TRBV30 with TRBJ2-2, with TRBD1 matching over 7 bases. Germline V lookup: CDR1 GTSNPN, CDR2 SVGIG (reference sequence). J gave up 2 bases and V 7 bases, and 7 bases lay outside the gene matches. This CDR3 spans 14 amino acids. For the CDR3, the DNA is TGTGCCTCACTAAACAGGGGAAACACCGGGGAGCTGTTTTTT. Translated, it gives CASLNRGNTGELFF.

V usage is TRBV10-3 and J usage is TRBJ2-7; no definite D call. Trimming removed 6 bases from V and 0 bases from J, with 9 bases in between. CDR3 size: 13 residues. Germline CDR1 is ENHRY and CDR2 is SYGVKD. CDR3 in DNA: TGTGCCATCAGGGGCACCCGCTCCTACGAGCAGTACTTC. This encodes CAIRGTRSYEQYF.

V and J are TRBV6-1 and TRBJ1-3; 7 bases fit TRBD1. With 4 bases clipped from V and 0 bases from J, the junction kept 9 bases outside the gene matches. Germline V lookup: CDR1 MNHNS, CDR2 SASEGT. This CDR3 contains 17 residues. CDR3 protein: CASSVTRDRYSGNTIYF. The CDR3, as DNA: TGTGCCAGCAGTGTTACACGGGACAGATACTCTGGAAACACCATATATTTT.

On this clone: Other DNA sequences in this sample translate to the same CDR3. The genes are TRBV7-9 and TRBJ1-1; D ambiguous. Trimming removed 0 bases from V and 5 bases from J, with 7 bases in between. Germline V gives CDR1 SEHNR, CDR2 FQNEAQ (reference sequence). CDR3 length: 13 residues. The CDR3 loop is CASSLAQGTEAFF. The CDR3 nucleotides read TGTGCCAGCAGCTTAGCGCAAGGGACTGAAGCTTTCTTT.

This chain links TRBV28 with TRBJ2-7; D may be TRBD1 (6 bases). The V gene lost 6 bases and the J gene lost 11 bases, with 20 bases spanning the gap. The V gene's germline CDR1 is MDHEN and CDR2 SYDVKM. The CDR3 extends over 13 amino acids. In DNA, the CDR3 is TGTGCCAGCAGGTCCGGACAGTTCGTTTTAAAGTACTTC. This encodes CASRSGQFVLKYF.

CDR3 amino acids: CATRAGSAFETQYF. Here the CDR3 DNA reads TGTGCCACCAGAGCAGGGTCGGCTTTCGAGACCCAGTACTTC. This chain joins TRBV27 and TRBJ2-5, with a possible D match to TRBD1 (5 bases). The germline V and J ends were trimmed by 10 bases and 5 bases, with 20 bases remaining between them. Germline V gives CDR1 MNHEY, CDR2 SMNVEV (reference sequence). CDR3 length: 14 amino acids.

In DNA, the CDR3 is TGCAGCGTCTATTACCCTGGGGCCAACGTCCTGACTTTC. It is translated as CSVYYPGANVLTF. The chain couples TRBV29-1 to TRBJ2-6; no reliable D call. Germline CDR1 is SQVTM and CDR2 is ANQGSEA. Trimming left V 6 bases short and J 2 bases short, with 8 bases between. The CDR3 is made up of 13 amino acids.

This chain uses TRBV5-4 with TRBJ2-1, with 10 positions matching TRBD2. Trimming removed 3 bases from V and 5 bases from J; junction bases left unmatched: 8. This CDR3 has 16 residues. From germline, CDR1 is SGHNT and CDR2 YYREEE (reference sequence). Here the CDR3 reads CASSWNPGLADNEQFF. In DNA, the CDR3 is TGTGCCAGCAGCTGGAACCCCGGACTAGCGGACAATGAGCAGTTCTTC.

To note about this clone: In the same sample, other DNA sequences code for this CDR3. V is TRBV6-5 and J is TRBJ1-2; maybe TRBD1 (6 bases). Germline CDR1 MNHEY, CDR2 SVGAGI. The CDR3 covers 16 residues. Deletions cut 2 bases from V and 4 bases from J, with 17 bases between. As DNA, the CDR3 is TGTGCCAGCAGTTACGGGGGTCGGGGGGCCCTCTATGGCTACACCTTC. The encoded protein is CASSYGGRGALYGYTF.

The V call is TRBV18, the J call TRBJ2-1; 9 bases map to TRBD2. J gave up 6 bases and V 3 bases, and 6 bases lay outside the gene matches. CDR1 is KGHSH and CDR2 is LQKENI in the germline V gene. CDR3 length: 15 amino acids. The CDR3: CASSPGGRAINEQFF. The DNA of the CDR3 is TGTGCCAGCTCACCGGGCGGGAGGGCCATCAATGAGCAGTTCTTC.

The J gene is TRBJ2-5, the V gene TRBV2; TRBD1 matches at 8 bases. Germline V gene sequence: CDR1 SNHLY, CDR2 FYNNEI. V lost 6 bases to trimming and J lost 2 bases; unmatched junction nucleotides: 2. The CDR3 runs to 13 residues. The CDR3 is CASRRTGQETQYF. CDR3 nucleotide sequence: TGTGCCAGCAGGAGGACAGGGCAAGAGACCCAGTACTTC.

There are a few counts of this clone. The CDR3, as DNA: TGTGCCAGCAGTCCAATGGCTGGGAGCTACGAGCAGTACTTC. Amino acid sequence: CASSPMAGSYEQYF. The genes are TRBV9 and TRBJ2-7; D may be TRBD2 (5 bases). In germline, CDR1 is SGDLS, CDR2 YYNGEE. Trimming pared 5 bases from V and 3 bases from J, leaving 15 bases between. There are 14 residues in the CDR3.

The chain is built from TRBV5-1 and TRBJ2-7; 9 bases are a match to TRBD2. After removal of 7 bases from V and 3 bases from J, the junction contained 8 bases not matched to a gene. This CDR3 is 14 amino acids long. From germline, CDR1 is SGHRS and CDR2 YFSETQ. The CDR3 coding sequence is TGCGCCAGCCAACGTGCTAGCGGGGTCTACGAGCAGTACTTC. This sequence encodes CASQRASGVYEQYF.

The genes are TRBV28 and TRBJ1-1, with 9 bases lining up with TRBD1. The trim removed 5 bases at V and 9 bases at J, leaving 10 bases unmatched. CDR3 size: 14 residues. The germline V gene encodes CDR1 MDHEN and CDR2 SYDVKM. The CDR3: CASSTLLGTGKAFF. The CDR3 DNA follows: TGTGCCAGCAGTACCCTATTGGGGACAGGGAAAGCTTTCTTT.

This clone came up once. CDR3 in DNA: TGTGCCAGCAGTGATAACAGGGCCTACGAGCAGTACTTC. Amino acids: CASSDNRAYEQYF. The chain has TRBV6-1 and TRBJ2-7, with D tentatively TRBD1 (6 bases). The germline CDR1 and CDR2 sequences are MNHNS and SASEGT. The CDR3 is 13 amino acids. The V end lost 3 bases, the J end lost 2 bases, and 8 bases lay between the germline ends.

The chain uses TRBV9 and TRBJ1-1; D perhaps matches TRBD1 (5 bases). V shed 0 bases and J shed 6 bases, with 12 bases lying between them. The CDR3 runs 14 residues. The germline V gene has CDR1 SGDLS and CDR2 YYNGEE. This chain's CDR3 is CASSVAPGYAEAFF. CDR3 coding DNA: TGTGCCAGCAGCGTAGCGCCAGGGTATGCTGAAGCTTTCTTT.

The V gene is TRBV16, the J gene TRBJ2-4; 7 bases are shared with TRBD1. Germline values: CDR1 KGHSY, CDR2 FQNENV. There are 12 residues in the CDR3. With V trimmed by 0 bases and J by 15 bases, 5 bases remained unmatched. CDR3 bases: TGTGCCAGCAGCCAATCACGGGCAGGGGGGTACTTC. Its translation: CASSQSRAGGYF. Full variable domain (missing parts from reference TRBV16 and TRBJ2-4): GEEVAQTPKHLVRGEGQKAKLYCAPIKGHSYVFWYQQVLKNEFKFLISFQNENVFDETGMPKERFSAKCLPNSPCSLEIQATKLEDSAVYFCASSQSRAGGYFGAGTRLSVL.

This rearrangement joins TRBV6-6 to TRBJ1-1; 8 bases align to TRBD1. Germline assignment: CDR1 MNHNY and CDR2 SVGAGI (reference sequence). V trimming: 6 bases; J trimming: 1 base; junction bases outside the gene matches: 4. The CDR3 sequence is 14 residues long. The CDR3 sequence: CASRQGARNTEAFF. In DNA, the CDR3 is TGTGCCAGCAGGCAGGGGGCGAGGAACACTGAAGCTTTCTTT.

This sequence joins TRBV19 and TRBJ2-3; TRBD2 matches 9 bases. The CDR3 totals 15 residues. Germline CDR1 is LNHDA and CDR2 is SQIVND (reference sequence). Trimming at V came to 0 bases and at J to 7 bases, leaving 5 bases not matched to a gene. The CDR3 protein is CASSIDGGRANTQYF. DNA for the CDR3: TGTGCCAGTAGTATAGATGGCGGGAGGGCAAATACGCAGTATTTT.

V usage is TRBV11-1 and J usage is TRBJ2-1; D remains unclear. V was trimmed by 5 bases and J by 2 bases, leaving 16 bases between them. Germline V gene sequence: CDR1 SGHAT, CDR2 FQDESV (reference sequence). The CDR3 covers 16 residues. This CDR3 is CASSHSHLGAYNEQFF. As DNA, the CDR3 is TGTGCCAGCAGCCATTCCCATCTGGGTGCCTACAATGAGCAGTTCTTC.

The chain joins TRBV18 to TRBJ1-5, with D possibly being TRBD1 (6 bases). The CDR3 consists of 15 residues. V lost 4 bases and J 7 bases, leaving 17 bases between the germline ends. Germline CDR1 is KGHSH and CDR2 is LQKENI. The CDR3 sequence is CASSRDTALGQPQHF. The CDR3, as DNA: TGTGCCAGCTCACGGGACACCGCTTTGGGCCAGCCCCAGCATTTT.

This chain joins TRBV4-2 and TRBJ1-3; D unresolved. Germline CDR1 LGHNA, CDR2 YNFKEQ. With 8 bases removed from V and 0 bases from J, the gap between germline ends came to 17 bases. This CDR3 has 16 residues. Here the CDR3 reads CASRKDGSDSGNTIYF. In DNA form, the CDR3 reads TGTGCCAGCCGTAAAGACGGATCCGACTCTGGAAACACCATATATTTT.

This chain uses TRBV7-8 with TRBJ2-5, with D maybe TRBD1 (6 bases). CDR1 and CDR2 from the germline V gene are SGHVS and FQNEAQ. The CDR3 runs to 16 residues. Trimming took off 1 base at V and 1 base at J, with 13 bases between the two ends. This CDR3 is CASSLGVTGSQETQYF. The CDR3 DNA follows: TGTGCCAGCAGCTTAGGAGTCACAGGGTCCCAAGAGACCCAGTACTTC.

The rearrangement links TRBV7-9 to TRBJ1-1; D gene unclear. The CDR3 covers 14 residues. The ends were cut back, 5 bases at V and 2 bases at J, with 12 bases in the middle. Per the germline V gene, CDR1 is SEHNR and CDR2 is FQNEAQ (reference sequence). CDR3 DNA: TGTGCCAGCAGCACTGAATGGGTAAACACTGAAGCTTTCTTT. It specifies CASSTEWVNTEAFF.

The rearrangement uses TRBV6-6 and TRBJ2-5; no clear D. V was pared by 0 bases and J by 5 bases, with 7 bases between. CDR1 and CDR2 (germline): MNHNY, SVGAGI (reference sequence). This CDR3 has 13 residues. The chain's CDR3 is CASSYSNRETQYF. As DNA, the CDR3 is TGTGCCAGCAGTTACTCGAACCGGGAGACCCAGTACTTC.

This chain links TRBV5-4 with TRBJ2-5; possibly TRBD2 for D (6 bases). The germline V and J ends were trimmed by 0 bases and 5 bases, with 14 bases remaining between them. This CDR3 is 15 amino acids long. CDR1 is SGHNT, CDR2 YYREEE, per germline (reference sequence). DNA for the CDR3: TGTGCCAGCAGCTTGGGGCTAGCAGGAGGGGAGACCCAGTACTTC. Its translation is CASSLGLAGGETQYF.

The chain is built from TRBV9 and TRBJ2-5; D may be TRBD1 (5 bases). V was cut by 4 bases and J by 3 bases, with 13 bases left in between. Germline loops: CDR1 SGDLS, CDR2 YYNGEE. CDR3 length: 14 amino acids. In nucleotides, the CDR3 is TGTGCCAGCAGCCTGGTGGGGCACGAAGAGACCCAGTACTTC. This translates into CASSLVGHEETQYF. Using reference TRBV9 and TRBJ2-5 for the parts outside the CDR3, the full variable domain is DSGVTQTPKHLITATGQRVTLRCSPRSGDLSVYWYQQSLDQGLQFLIQYYNGEERAKGNILERFSAQQFPDLHSELNLSSLELGDSALYFCASSLVGHEETQYFGPGTRLLVL.

The CDR3 protein is CASSGGPNTEAFF. The DNA of the CDR3 is TGTGCCAGCAGCGGGGGACCGAACACTGAAGCTTTCTTT. The genes are TRBV7-8 and TRBJ1-1, with D perhaps matching TRBD1 (5 bases). The V end was cut by 5 bases, the J end by 1 base, with 8 bases between. The CDR3 has 13 residues. CDR1 is SGHVS and CDR2 is FQNEAQ in the germline V gene.